The 32 T cell receptor beta chains listed next were all sequenced from one sample in a study of OX40 agonist ivuxolimab in advanced cancers. Sequencing used immunoSEQ multiplex PCR; TCRdb keeps in-frame clones, though not all of them. The table has about 69,000 clones, over 60% seen once. Material: CD4+ or CD8+ T cells sorted from blood, obtained in a trial of the OX40 agonist ivuxolimab. The receptors come from an adult with an advanced solid tumor such as melanoma, head and neck, liver or kidney cancer.

The rearrangement joins TRBV10-3 to TRBJ2-3; D possibly corresponds to TRBD1 (6 bases). Trimming cost V 8 bases and J 4 bases, with 10 bases left between them. The CDR3 covers 12 residues. Germline loops: CDR1 ENHRY, CDR2 SYGVKD. The CDR3 loop is CAIGGTADTQYF. The CDR3 coding sequence is TGTGCCATCGGGGGCACCGCAGATACGCAGTATTTT.

This clone was observed a few times. The V gene is TRBV14, the J gene TRBJ1-1; D is possibly TRBD1 (5 bases). Between the trimmed V and J ends, which lost 5 bases and 1 base, there was a span of 14 bases. Germline V gene data show CDR1 as SGHDN and CDR2 as FVKESK. The CDR3 spans 15 residues. The CDR3 DNA reads as TGTGCCAGCAGCACAGGAGACAGCTGGAACACTGAAGCTTTCTTT. Protein: CASSTGDSWNTEAFF.

The chain has TRBV18 and TRBJ2-7; weak D call: TRBD1 (6 bases). This CDR3 is 14 amino acids long. V lost 2 bases and J lost 2, with 10 bases in between. Germline loops: CDR1 KGHSH, CDR2 LQKENI. The CDR3 nucleotides are TGTGCCAGCTCACCAGGCAGGGGCGCCTACGAGCAGTACTTC. This sequence encodes CASSPGRGAYEQYF.

This clone was observed once. The gene calls are TRBV6-5 and TRBJ1-3, with D unclear. V dropped 6 bases and J dropped 0 bases, with 12 bases sitting between them. CDR1 is MNHEY and CDR2 is SVGAGI in the germline V gene. There are 15 residues in the CDR3. The CDR3 here is CASRRTADSGNTIYF. Written as DNA, the CDR3 is TGTGCCAGCAGAAGAACAGCGGACTCTGGAAACACCATATATTTT.

The chain employs TRBV4-2 and TRBJ1-4; possibly TRBD1 for D (5 bases). The CDR3 has 16 residues. Trimming took off 1 base at V and 0 bases at J, with 9 bases between the two ends. Germline-derived CDR1 and CDR2 are LGHNA and YNFKEQ. CDR3 protein: CASSQARGTTNEKLFF. Written as DNA, the CDR3 is TGTGCCAGCAGCCAAGCTCGGGGGACAACTAATGAAAAACTGTTTTTT.

This chain joins TRBV14 and TRBJ1-5, with D perhaps TRBD1 (6 bases). The CDR3 loop spans 15 amino acids. The V end lost 2 bases, the J end lost 1 base, and 9 bases lay between the germline ends. Germline CDR1 SGHDN, CDR2 FVKESK. The CDR3 DNA sequence: TGTGCCAGCAGCCAATTCCAGGGGAGCAATCAGCCCCAGCATTTT. It codes for CASSQFQGSNQPQHF.

The chain links TRBV5-4 to TRBJ1-5; the D is unclear. The germline V gene encodes CDR1 SGHNT and CDR2 YYREEE (reference sequence). V was shortened by 1 base and J by 0 bases, with 8 bases between the two germline ends. The CDR3 runs to 15 residues. In DNA, the CDR3 is TGTGCCAGCAGCTTGTGGGGTCTTAGCAATCAGCCCCAGCATTTT. The encoded protein is CASSLWGLSNQPQHF.

CDR3 sequence: CASSLGGLGTDTQYF. The CDR3 coding sequence is TGTGCCAGCAGCTTAGGTGGACTAGGCACAGATACGCAGTATTTT. The chain has TRBV7-6 and TRBJ2-3, with 7 bases aligning to TRBD2. CDR1 and CDR2 from the germline V gene are SGHVS and FNYEAQ. This CDR3 is built from 15 residues. Trimming took 1 base from V and 1 from J; bases not matched to a gene: 2.

The gene calls are TRBV29-1 and TRBJ2-1; 9 positions agree with TRBD2. Germline V lookup: CDR1 SQVTM, CDR2 ANQGSEA. The CDR3 contains 16 residues. The trim removed 7 bases at V and 7 bases at J, leaving 17 bases unmatched. In nucleotides, the CDR3 is TGCAGCGCCCCAAATGTCGGCGGGAGGGCCGTAAATGAGCAGTTCTTC. Translation gives CSAPNVGGRAVNEQFF.

V and J are TRBV10-1 and TRBJ2-3; D could derive from TRBD1 or TRBD2 (6 bases each). The germline gives CDR1 WNHNN, CDR2 SYGVQD (reference sequence). V lost 4 bases to trimming and J lost 1 base, with 12 bases between them. CDR3 size: 15 residues. The CDR3 bases are TGCGCCAGCAGTGCCGACGGGGGCGGCACAGATACGCAGTATTTT. Amino acid sequence: CASSADGGGTDTQYF.

V gene TRBV5-1 combines with J gene TRBJ2-7; 11 bases agree with TRBD2. Unmatched junction bases numbered 12, after V lost 0 bases and J lost 4 bases. The V gene's germline CDR1 is SGHRS and CDR2 YFSETQ. CDR3 length equals 18 residues. As DNA, the CDR3 is TGCGCCAGCAGCTTGGATAGGGGAACTAGCGGGAGTATTTACGAGCAGTACTTC. Its protein product is CASSLDRGTSGSIYEQYF.

In its sample, this clone was seen a few times. This sequence joins TRBV5-1 and TRBJ2-7; D possibly corresponds to TRBD1 (5 bases). Looked up from germline, CDR1 is SGHRS and CDR2 is YFSETQ. Trimming removed 1 base from V and 4 bases from J, with 18 bases in between. CDR3 length: 16 residues. DNA of the CDR3: TGCGCCAGCAGCTTGATGACAGCCCCGAAAGGATACGAGCAGTACTTC. Amino acid sequence: CASSLMTAPKGYEQYF.

V gene TRBV2 combines with J gene TRBJ2-3; D is perhaps TRBD2 (6 bases). CDR3 length: 14 residues. The V gene's germline CDR1 is SNHLY and CDR2 FYNNEI. The V gene lost 6 bases and the J gene lost 2 bases, with 12 bases spanning the gap. For the CDR3, the DNA is TGTGCCAGCAGGACAGAGCGGGTCACAGATACGCAGTATTTT. This translates into CASRTERVTDTQYF.

The J gene is TRBJ2-7, the V gene TRBV7-9, with a possible D match to TRBD2 (6 bases). The V end was cut by 0 bases, the J end by 3 bases, with 6 bases between. The germline gives CDR1 SEHNR, CDR2 FQNEAQ (reference sequence). This CDR3 region has 13 residues. For the CDR3, the DNA is TGTGCCAGCAGCTTAGCGGGGGGCTACGAGCAGTACTTC. It codes for CASSLAGGYEQYF.

The J gene is TRBJ2-3, the V gene TRBV6-5, with D perhaps given as TRBD1 or TRBD2 (5 bases each). Germline CDR1 is MNHEY and CDR2 is SVGAGI. Trimming stripped 4 bases from V and 1 base from J, with 15 bases between. CDR3 size: 16 residues. CDR3 DNA: TGTGCCAGCAGTTCCCTTGAGGGGAGAGGCACAGATACGCAGTATTTT. Protein: CASSSLEGRGTDTQYF.

This clone was counted between two and nine times. This CDR3 reads CASSDRPNTEAFF. Written as DNA, the CDR3 is TGTGCCAGCAGTGACAGGCCGAACACTGAAGCTTTCTTT. This sequence joins TRBV6-4 and TRBJ1-1; D is ambiguous. Trimming removed 2 bases at V and 1 base at J, with 5 bases between. This CDR3 contains 13 residues. CDR1 is MRHNA and CDR2 is SNTAGT in the germline V gene.

The chain couples TRBV6-5 to TRBJ2-7; TRBD1 is a possible D gene (6 bases). Germline V CDR1 and CDR2: MNHEY, SVGAGI. V shed 2 bases and J shed 6 bases, with 11 bases lying between them. This CDR3 contains 13 residues. The CDR3 spells CASSYQGLGEQYF. CDR3 nucleotides: TGTGCCAGCAGTTACCAGGGGCTGGGCGAGCAGTACTTC.

V gene TRBV19 combines with J gene TRBJ2-3; 8 bases align to TRBD2. The V and J ends lost 7 bases and 5 bases, in that order; junction bases with no gene match: 5. Germline CDR1 is LNHDA and CDR2 is SQIVND (reference sequence). The CDR3 runs 13 residues. The CDR3 DNA is TGTGCCAGTACCCCGGGGGGGCGAGATACGCAGTATTTT. The encoded protein is CASTPGGRDTQYF.

This rearrangement joins TRBV29-1 to TRBJ2-1; 8 nucleotides line up with TRBD1. Germline CDR1 reads SQVTM; CDR2 reads ANQGSEA. This CDR3 region has 15 residues. The J segment lost 9 bases and the V segment lost 1 base, leaving 11 bases of the junction unmatched. The CDR3 DNA follows: TGCAGCGTTGAAGTACGAACAGGGGGATCTAGTGAGCAGTTCTTC. Its protein is CSVEVRTGGSSEQFF.

V and J are TRBV4-2 and TRBJ1-6; 9 bases agree with TRBD1. The CDR3 consists of 16 residues. Trimming removed 4 bases from V and 9 bases from J; junction bases left unmatched: 10. Germline values: CDR1 LGHNA, CDR2 YNFKEQ. As DNA, the CDR3 is TGTGCCAGCAGCCCGACAGGGGGTCGGCTAGGTTCACCCCTCCACTTT. Translation gives CASSPTGGRLGSPLHF.

V usage is TRBV7-9 and J usage is TRBJ1-6, with D uncertain. V was cut by 5 bases and J by 9 bases, with 23 bases left in between. This CDR3 region has 17 residues. CDR1 and CDR2 from the germline V gene are SEHNR and FQNEAQ (reference sequence). CDR3 residues: CASSPRSRVFSPSPLHF. In nucleotides, the CDR3 is TGTGCCAGCAGCCCCCGGAGTAGGGTGTTTTCCCCTTCACCCCTCCACTTT.

CDR3 loop: CASSMKGSYGGYTF. For the CDR3, the DNA is TGTGCCAGTAGTATGAAGGGCTCCTATGGTGGCTACACCTTC. The chain combines TRBV19 with TRBJ1-2; D not resolved. The CDR3 extends over 14 amino acids. V lost 3 bases to trimming and J lost 7 bases, with 15 bases between them. Germline values: CDR1 LNHDA, CDR2 SQIVND (reference sequence).

This chain links TRBV6-6 with TRBJ1-2; TRBD1 might be the D (6 bases). The CDR3 has 13 residues. The V gene lost 6 bases and the J gene lost 6 bases, with 14 bases spanning the gap. From germline, CDR1 is MNHNY and CDR2 SVGAGI (reference sequence). The CDR3 sequence is CASRHRAWDGYTF. The CDR3 nucleotides are TGTGCCAGCAGGCACAGGGCCTGGGATGGCTACACCTTC.

This chain links TRBV6-1 with TRBJ2-1, with 7 bases aligning to TRBD2. Germline CDR1 MNHNS, CDR2 SASEGT. V dropped 1 base and J dropped 5; count of bases not matched to a gene: 2. The CDR3 consists of 14 residues. In DNA, the CDR3 is TGTGCCAGCAGTGAAGGGCTAGCGGACAATGAGCAGTTCTTC. Protein sequence: CASSEGLADNEQFF.

This chain links TRBV5-4 with TRBJ2-1, with D possibly matching TRBD2 (5 bases). Germline V CDR1 and CDR2: SGHNT, YYREEE (reference sequence). The ends were cut back, 3 bases at V and 1 base at J, with 11 bases in the middle. The CDR3 is 15 amino acids. CDR3 sequence: CASSSDYGSYNEQFF. CDR3 bases: TGTGCCAGCAGCTCAGACTACGGGTCCTACAATGAGCAGTTCTTC.

The rearrangement uses TRBV10-2 and TRBJ2-7; tentatively, D is TRBD2 (8 bases). The CDR3 consists of 14 residues. V gave up 8 bases and J gave up 3 bases, with 17 bases separating them. Germline V gene data show CDR1 as WSHSY and CDR2 as SAAADI. The CDR3: CASFRGGQSYEQYF. In DNA form, the CDR3 reads TGCGCCAGCTTTCGGGGGGGACAGAGCTACGAGCAGTACTTC.

The V call is TRBV6-1, the J call TRBJ2-5; D is perhaps TRBD1 or TRBD2 (5 bases each). The V end was cut by 1 base, the J end by 7 bases, with 19 bases between. The CDR3 loop spans 16 amino acids. Germline values: CDR1 MNHNS, CDR2 SASEGT. CDR3 protein: CASSEGFREIHVTQYF. The CDR3 DNA reads TGTGCCAGCAGTGAAGGGTTCAGGGAGATCCATGTGACCCAGTACTTC.

A word on this clone: The sample contains more than one DNA sequence encoding this CDR3. The V and J genes are TRBV14 and TRBJ1-2, with D unclear. Per germline, CDR1 SGHDN and CDR2 FVKESK. The CDR3 has 13 amino acids. Deletions cut 1 base from V and 5 bases from J, with 8 bases between. The CDR3 is CASSQVAAYGYTF. The CDR3, as DNA: TGTGCCAGCAGCCAAGTGGCAGCTTATGGCTACACCTTC. The whole variable domain, remainder taken from reference TRBV14 and TRBJ1-2, is EAGVTQFPSHSVIEKGQTVTLRCDPISGHDNLYWYRRVMGKEIKFLLHFVKESKQDESGMPNNRFLAERTGGTYSTLKVQPAELEDSGVYFCASSQVAAYGYTFGSGTRLTVV.

The rearrangement uses TRBV14 and TRBJ1-3; D may be TRBD1 (6 bases). CDR3 length: 13 residues. From germline, CDR1 is SGHDN and CDR2 FVKESK. Trimming pared 5 bases from V and 5 bases from J, leaving 10 bases between. CDR3: CASSTGQRNTIYF. CDR3 coding DNA: TGTGCCAGCAGCACCGGACAGCGAAACACCATATATTTT.

CDR3 amino acids: CATVSGTGGGPQHF. Here the CDR3 DNA reads TGTGCCACTGTCTCCGGGACAGGGGGAGGGCCCCAGCATTTT. The chain has TRBV6-1 and TRBJ1-5; 11 bases map to TRBD1. This CDR3 is 14 amino acids long. The trim removed 10 bases at V and 9 bases at J, leaving 11 bases unmatched. Germline lookup yields CDR1 MNHNS and CDR2 SASEGT.

This rearrangement joins TRBV27 to TRBJ1-2; 11 bases line up with TRBD1. With V trimmed by 0 bases and J by 7 bases, 4 bases remained unmatched. The CDR3 is 15 amino acids. The germline V gene has CDR1 MNHEY and CDR2 SMNVEV (reference sequence). The CDR3 nucleotides are TGTGCCAGCAGTTTATCTCCAGGGACAGGGGGTGGCTACACCTTC. Its protein product is CASSLSPGTGGGYTF.

The chain is built from TRBV7-9 and TRBJ2-1, with unresolved D. Germline assignment: CDR1 SEHNR and CDR2 FQNEAQ (reference sequence). This CDR3 region has 13 residues. V was trimmed by 1 base and J by 1 base, leaving 2 bases between them. CDR3 nucleotide sequence: TGTGCCAGCAGCTTAGGGTCCTACAATGAGCAGTTCTTC. It codes for CASSLGSYNEQFF.